One and the same sample provided the 27 T cell receptor beta chains below, sequenced in a study of T cell changes during pregnancy in multiple sclerosis. Sequencing was performed with immunoSEQ multiplex PCR; in TCRdb, only in-frame clones are kept and a portion is missing. The data contain about 67,000 clones, approximately 91% of them singletons. This sample comprised peripheral blood, obtained in the second trimester of pregnancy. These receptors came from a female donor with multiple sclerosis, enrolled in a pregnancy study.

The chain is built from TRBV7-2 and TRBJ1-1; D not resolved. Germline CDR1 and CDR2: SGHTA and FQGNSA. The CDR3 is 15 residues long. V was clipped by 2 bases and J by 2 bases, with 12 bases between them. The CDR3 reads CASSLRSGFNTEAFF. The CDR3 DNA is TGTGCCAGCAGCTTACGGTCGGGGTTTAACACTGAAGCTTTCTTT.

J is TRBJ2-1 and V is TRBV4-2, with 7 bases aligning to TRBD2. V lost 6 bases and J lost 0; bases outside the gene matches: 5. The germline gives CDR1 LGHNA, CDR2 YNFKEQ. CDR3 length equals 15 residues. The CDR3 bases are TGTGCCAGCAGTTACGGGGGGAGCTCCTACAATGAGCAGTTCTTC. This encodes CASSYGGSSYNEQFF.

The V call is TRBV5-6, the J call TRBJ2-2; 15 positions agree with TRBD2. Trimming at V came to 4 bases and at J to 7 bases, leaving 14 bases not matched to a gene. The germline V gene encodes CDR1 SGHDT and CDR2 YYEEEE. The CDR3 sequence is 19 residues long. The CDR3 sequence: CASSAGTSGRSRGFGELFF. The CDR3 DNA reads as TGTGCCAGCAGCGCCGGGACTAGCGGGAGGTCCAGAGGGTTCGGGGAGCTGTTTTTT.

The chain couples TRBV4-1 to TRBJ2-7; a weak D match, TRBD2 (5 bases). CDR1 and CDR2 (germline): MGHRA, YSYEKL. V lost 0 bases, J lost 7 bases, and 13 bases lay in between. The CDR3 is made up of 14 amino acids. CDR3 sequence: CASSQEGIAREQYF. CDR3 DNA: TGCGCCAGCAGCCAAGAGGGGATAGCGAGGGAGCAGTACTTC.

The chain links TRBV7-2 to TRBJ2-5; D may be TRBD2 (6 bases). This CDR3 has 16 amino acids. Germline V gene sequence: CDR1 SGHTA, CDR2 FQGNSA. The germline V and J ends were trimmed by 5 bases and 0 bases, with 16 bases remaining between them. CDR3 amino acids: CASSPQQAGNQETQYF. The CDR3 DNA sequence: TGTGCCAGCAGCCCCCAACAGGCGGGGAACCAAGAGACCCAGTACTTC.

The CDR3 DNA follows: TGTGCCAGCGACACTCCTATCAGGGGTCGTAAAACCTACGAGCAGTACTTC. Translating it yields CASDTPIRGRKTYEQYF. The chain couples TRBV28 to TRBJ2-7; tentatively, D is TRBD1 (6 bases). The germline gives CDR1 MDHEN, CDR2 SYDVKM. V lost 8 bases and J 2 bases, leaving 25 bases between the germline ends. This CDR3 contains 17 residues.

This clone was detected once. Here the CDR3 DNA reads TGTGCCAGCAGCATCAGGGAGACCCAGTACTTC. It codes for CASSIRETQYF. The rearrangement joins TRBV7-9 to TRBJ2-5; D gene uncertain. The CDR3 length is 11 residues. CDR1 and CDR2 (germline): SEHNR, FQNEAQ (reference sequence). Trimming shortened V by 5 bases and J by 5 bases, and 6 bases separated the two germline ends.

The V and J genes are TRBV6-5 and TRBJ1-2; 8 bases match TRBD1. V lost 0 bases and J lost 7; bases outside the gene matches: 10. Germline lookup yields CDR1 MNHEY and CDR2 SVGAGI. CDR3 length: 16 amino acids. DNA of the CDR3: TGTGCCAGCAGTTACTCCCCTTTAGGACAGGGATTTGGCTACACCTTC. Translation gives CASSYSPLGQGFGYTF.

This chain uses TRBV7-9 with TRBJ2-7; maybe TRBD2 (6 bases). This CDR3 comprises 15 residues. Germline CDR1 SEHNR, CDR2 FQNEAQ (reference sequence). Trimming stripped 5 bases from V and 0 bases from J, with 14 bases between. CDR3 DNA: TGTGCCAGCAGCCGCGGGACGGTAAGCTCCTACGAGCAGTACTTC. Its translation is CASSRGTVSSYEQYF.

V and J are TRBV10-3 and TRBJ2-1; TRBD2 matches 7 bases. The J segment lost 1 base and the V segment lost 0 bases, leaving 6 bases of the junction unmatched. The CDR3 length is 17 residues. The germline V gene encodes CDR1 ENHRY and CDR2 SYGVKD. This CDR3 reads CAISESTAGISYNEQFF. The CDR3 DNA reads as TGTGCCATCAGTGAGTCAACAGCGGGGATATCCTACAATGAGCAGTTCTTC.

This sequence joins TRBV30 and TRBJ1-5; TRBD1 might be the D (5 bases). Germline CDR1 reads GTSNPN; CDR2 reads SVGIG (reference sequence). The CDR3 loop spans 15 amino acids. Between the trimmed V and J ends, which lost 1 base and 1 base, there was a span of 11 bases. CDR3 sequence: CAWSAGVASNQPQHF. The CDR3 DNA sequence: TGTGCCTGGAGTGCGGGGGTGGCGAGCAATCAGCCCCAGCATTTT.

This chain joins TRBV11-2 and TRBJ1-2, with TRBD1 as a possible D gene (5 bases). V lost 4 bases and J 8 bases, leaving 17 bases between the germline ends. Germline V gene sequence: CDR1 SGHAT, CDR2 FQNNGV. The CDR3 has 14 residues. As DNA, the CDR3 is TGTGCCAGCAGCTCCACCGGGGGAACGGGAGGCTACACCTTC. Its translation: CASSSTGGTGGYTF.

CDR3 bases: TGTGCCATCAGCGACAGCCGCTCTTCTGGAAACACCATATATTTT. It yields the protein CAISDSRSSGNTIYF. The chain couples TRBV10-3 to TRBJ1-3; possibly TRBD1 for D (5 bases). The CDR3 is 15 amino acids. Germline V gene lookup returns CDR1 ENHRY and CDR2 SYGVKD. V was pared by 6 bases and J by 1 base, with 13 bases between.

The CDR3 sequence: CASSYSRGPYEQYF. The DNA of the CDR3 is TGTGCCAGCAGTTACTCGCGGGGACCCTACGAGCAGTACTTC. This chain joins TRBV6-5 and TRBJ2-7, with a tentative D call TRBD2 (6 bases). Germline values: CDR1 MNHEY, CDR2 SVGAGI. V was cut by 0 bases and J by 2 bases, with 8 bases left in between. This CDR3 is 14 amino acids long.

The chain combines TRBV7-9 with TRBJ2-7; TRBD1 agrees at 9 bases. Germline V lookup: CDR1 SEHNR, CDR2 FQNEAQ (reference sequence). The V gene end was trimmed by 5 bases and the J gene end by 4 bases; junction bases not matched to a gene: 3. CDR3 length: 13 residues. CDR3 in DNA: TGTGCCAGCAGCCGACAGGGGGGGTACGAGCAGTACTTC. Translation: CASSRQGGYEQYF.

The J gene is TRBJ1-5, the V gene TRBV19, with a tentative D call TRBD1 (6 bases). V lost 5 bases to trimming and J lost 6 bases, with 17 bases between them. The CDR3 totals 15 residues. Germline values: CDR1 LNHDA, CDR2 SQIVND (reference sequence). CDR3 coding DNA: TGTGCCAGTAGTGGGGACAATGGGAATGGTCAGCCCCAGCATTTT. Residues: CASSGDNGNGQPQHF. The full variable domain, its missing parts supplied by reference TRBV19 and TRBJ1-5, is DGGITQSPKYLFRKEGQNVTLSCEQNLNHDAMYWYRQDPGQGLRLIYYSQIVNDFQKGDIAEGYSVSREKKESFPLTVTSAQKNPTAFYLCASSGDNGNGQPQHFGDGTRLSIL.

The V gene is TRBV2, the J gene TRBJ2-7; D may be TRBD2 (6 bases). Trimming took off 5 bases at V and 2 bases at J, with 13 bases between the two ends. Germline CDR1 reads SNHLY; CDR2 reads FYNNEI. The CDR3 sequence is 14 residues long. The CDR3 spells CASSYGSGPYEQYF. The DNA of the CDR3 is TGTGCCAGCAGTTACGGGAGTGGGCCCTACGAGCAGTACTTC.

The rearrangement joins TRBV11-2 to TRBJ1-5, with TRBD1 matching over 7 bases. CDR1 is SGHAT and CDR2 is FQNNGV in the germline V gene. J was trimmed by 0 bases and V by 1 base; bases with no gene match: 9. CDR3 length: 18 residues. CDR3 DNA sequence: TGTGCCAGCAGCTTAGGGTGGGGCAGGGGGGATAGCAATCAGCCCCAGCATTTT. Protein sequence: CASSLGWGRGDSNQPQHF. The complete variable domain, with remaining parts taken from reference TRBV11-2 and TRBJ1-5, reads EAGVAQSPRYKIIEKRQSVAFWCNPISGHATLYWYQQILGQGPKLLIQFQNNGVVDDSQLPKDRFSAERLKGVDSTLKIQPAKLEDSAVYLCASSLGWGRGDSNQPQHFGDGTRLSIL.

J is TRBJ2-2 and V is TRBV9; 8 nucleotides match TRBD2. The CDR3 contains 15 residues. With V trimmed by 2 bases and J by 4 bases, 4 bases remained unmatched. Germline V gives CDR1 SGDLS, CDR2 YYNGEE. CDR3 nucleotides: TGTGCCAGCAGCGTTTCTAGCGGGCTCACCGGGGAGCTGTTTTTT. This encodes CASSVSSGLTGELFF.

The V call is TRBV30, the J call TRBJ1-6; TRBD1 agrees at 7 bases. V trimming: 2 bases; J trimming: 7 bases; junction bases outside the gene matches: 5. Germline lookup yields CDR1 GTSNPN and CDR2 SVGIG (reference sequence). This CDR3 is built from 14 residues. The CDR3 is CAWSLAGGNSPLHF. DNA of the CDR3: TGTGCCTGGAGTCTAGCAGGGGGGAATTCACCCCTCCACTTT.

The V gene is TRBV30, the J gene TRBJ2-1; 10 bases agree with TRBD2. The CDR3 spans 15 residues. Germline-derived CDR1 and CDR2 are GTSNPN and SVGIG (reference sequence). Trimming cost V 3 bases and J 2 bases; bases outside gene matches: 4. This chain's CDR3 is CAWRTLAGAYNEQFF. The CDR3 DNA reads as TGTGCCTGGAGAACCCTAGCGGGGGCCTACAATGAGCAGTTCTTC.

J is TRBJ2-7 and V is TRBV11-3, with a weak D call TRBD1 (5 bases). Germline CDR1 SGHNT, CDR2 YENEEA. V lost 5 bases and J 3 bases, leaving 17 bases between the germline ends. The CDR3 is 15 amino acids. The CDR3, as DNA: TGTGCCAGCAGCCAGACCGCCGGACATAACTACGAGCAGTACTTC. Translation: CASSQTAGHNYEQYF.

This clone was found a few times. The chain carries TRBV7-9 and TRBJ2-7, with 10 bases matching TRBD2. J gave up 5 bases and V 6 bases, and 22 bases lay outside the gene matches. Germline V gene sequence: CDR1 SEHNR, CDR2 FQNEAQ (reference sequence). CDR3 length: 19 amino acids. CDR3 coding DNA: TGTGCCAGCAGGCCACCCCCAGGTCAGCGGGAGGGCCCGGGGAACGAGCAGTACTTC. This sequence encodes CASRPPPGQREGPGNEQYF.

V and J are TRBV19 and TRBJ2-3, with D perhaps matching TRBD2 (6 bases). The CDR3 is made up of 16 amino acids. Germline loops: CDR1 LNHDA, CDR2 SQIVND (reference sequence). Trimming left V 0 bases short and J 5 bases short, with 15 bases between. The CDR3 reads CASSIDLGGLGDTQYF. The CDR3 DNA is TGTGCCAGTAGTATAGATCTCGGGGGTTTGGGAGATACGCAGTATTTT.

Here the CDR3 DNA reads TGCGCCAGCAGCCAAGATTTAACAGGGGGCGGCTACGAGCAGTACTTC. It translates to CASSQDLTGGGYEQYF. The chain recombines TRBV4-1 with TRBJ2-7, with 9 bases matching TRBD1. Germline-derived CDR1 and CDR2 are MGHRA and YSYEKL. The CDR3 extends over 16 amino acids. The V gene end was trimmed by 0 bases and the J gene end by 3 bases; junction bases not matched to a gene: 6.

The V and J genes are TRBV9 and TRBJ1-1; D possibly corresponds to TRBD1 (5 bases). V shed 4 bases and J shed 2 bases, with 15 bases lying between them. The CDR3 is 15 amino acids. Germline lookup yields CDR1 SGDLS and CDR2 YYNGEE. CDR3 region: CASSITTDPNTEAFF. The CDR3 bases are TGTGCCAGCAGCATAACGACAGACCCTAACACTGAAGCTTTCTTT.

This CDR3 is CASSFTGRGNQPQHF. The CDR3 coding sequence is TGTGCCAGCAGCTTCACAGGGCGGGGGAATCAGCCCCAGCATTTT. The chain links TRBV7-8 to TRBJ1-5; TRBD1 might be the D (6 bases). This CDR3 has 15 amino acids. V was shortened by 3 bases and J by 4 bases, with 13 bases between the two germline ends. Germline V gene sequence: CDR1 SGHVS, CDR2 FQNEAQ.